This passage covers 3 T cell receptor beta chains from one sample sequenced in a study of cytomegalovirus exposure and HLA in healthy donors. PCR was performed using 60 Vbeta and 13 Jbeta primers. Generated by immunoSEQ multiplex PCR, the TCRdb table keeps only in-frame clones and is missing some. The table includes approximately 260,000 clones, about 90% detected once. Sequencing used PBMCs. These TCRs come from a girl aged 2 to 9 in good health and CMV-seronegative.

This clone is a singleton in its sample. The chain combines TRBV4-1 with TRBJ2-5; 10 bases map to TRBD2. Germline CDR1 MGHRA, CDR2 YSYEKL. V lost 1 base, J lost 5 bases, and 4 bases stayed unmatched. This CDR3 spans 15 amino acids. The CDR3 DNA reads TGCGCCAGCAGCCAAGTTGGACTAGCGGCTGAGACCCAGTACTTC. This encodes CASSQVGLAAETQYF.

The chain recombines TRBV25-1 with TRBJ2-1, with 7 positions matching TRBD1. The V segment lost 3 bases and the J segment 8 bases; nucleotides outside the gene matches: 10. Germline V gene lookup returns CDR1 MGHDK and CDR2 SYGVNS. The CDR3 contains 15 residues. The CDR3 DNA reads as TGTGCCAGCAGTGACCTCACGACAGGGACAGATGAGCAGTTCTTC. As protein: CASSDLTTGTDEQFF.

The CDR3 spells CASTRDGTEAFF. The CDR3 nucleotides read TGTGCCAGCACCCGAGATGGCACTGAAGCTTTCTTT. J is TRBJ1-1 and V is TRBV11-2; no reliable D call. The CDR3 covers 12 residues. Deletions cut 7 bases from V and 4 bases from J, with 10 bases between. CDR1 and CDR2 from the germline V gene are SGHAT and FQNNGV.